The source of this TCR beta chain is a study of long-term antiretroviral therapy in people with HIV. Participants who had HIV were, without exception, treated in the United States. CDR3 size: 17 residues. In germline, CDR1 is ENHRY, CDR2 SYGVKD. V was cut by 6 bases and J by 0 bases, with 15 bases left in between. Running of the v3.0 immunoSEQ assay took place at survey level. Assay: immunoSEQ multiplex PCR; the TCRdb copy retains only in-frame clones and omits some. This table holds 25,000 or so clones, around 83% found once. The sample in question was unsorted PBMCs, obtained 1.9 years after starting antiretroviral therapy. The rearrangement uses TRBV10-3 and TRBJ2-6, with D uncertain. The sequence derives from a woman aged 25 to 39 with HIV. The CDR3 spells CAISEGPGSSGANVLTF. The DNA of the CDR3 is TGTGCCATCAGCGAAGGGCCCGGGTCCTCTGGGGCCAACGTCCTGACTTTC.